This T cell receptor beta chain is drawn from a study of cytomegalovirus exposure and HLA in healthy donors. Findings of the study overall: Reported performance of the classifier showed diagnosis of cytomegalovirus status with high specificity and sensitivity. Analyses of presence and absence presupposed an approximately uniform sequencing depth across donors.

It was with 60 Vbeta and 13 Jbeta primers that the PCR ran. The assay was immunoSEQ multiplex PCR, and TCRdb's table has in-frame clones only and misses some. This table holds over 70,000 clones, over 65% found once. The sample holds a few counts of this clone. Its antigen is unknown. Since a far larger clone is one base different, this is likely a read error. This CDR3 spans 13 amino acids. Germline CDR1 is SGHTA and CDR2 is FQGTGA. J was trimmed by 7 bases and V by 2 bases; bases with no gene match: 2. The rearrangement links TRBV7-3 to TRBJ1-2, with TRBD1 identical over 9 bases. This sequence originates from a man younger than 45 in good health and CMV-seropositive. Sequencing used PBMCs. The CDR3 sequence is CASSLYRGLGYTF. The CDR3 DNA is TGTGCCAGCAGCTTATACAGGGGGCTTGGCTACACCTTC.